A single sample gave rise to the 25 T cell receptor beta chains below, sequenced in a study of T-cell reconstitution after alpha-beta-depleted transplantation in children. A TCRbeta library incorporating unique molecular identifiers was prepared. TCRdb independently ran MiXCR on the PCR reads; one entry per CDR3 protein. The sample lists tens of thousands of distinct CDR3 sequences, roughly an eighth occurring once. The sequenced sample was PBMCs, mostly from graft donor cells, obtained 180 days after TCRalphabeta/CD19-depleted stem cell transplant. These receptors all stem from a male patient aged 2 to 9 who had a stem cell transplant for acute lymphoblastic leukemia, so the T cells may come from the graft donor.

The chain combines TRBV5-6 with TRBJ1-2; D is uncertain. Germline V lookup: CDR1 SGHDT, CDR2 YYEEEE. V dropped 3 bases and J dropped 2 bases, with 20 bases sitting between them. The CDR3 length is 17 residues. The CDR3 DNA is TGTGCCAGCAGCTATGACTTTACCGGACTCCCAAACTATGGCTACACCTTC. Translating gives CASSYDFTGLPNYGYTF.

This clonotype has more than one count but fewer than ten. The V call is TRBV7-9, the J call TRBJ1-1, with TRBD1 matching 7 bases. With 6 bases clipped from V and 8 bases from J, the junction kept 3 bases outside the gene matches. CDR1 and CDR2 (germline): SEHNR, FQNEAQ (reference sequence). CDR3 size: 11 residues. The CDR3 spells CASRTDREAFF. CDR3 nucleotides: TGTGCCAGCAGGACGGACAGGGAAGCTTTCTTT. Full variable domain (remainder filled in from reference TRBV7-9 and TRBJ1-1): DTGVSQNPRHKITKRGQNVTFRCDPISEHNRLYWYRQTLGQGPEFLTYFQNEAQLEKSRLLSDRFSAERPKGSFSTLEIQRTEQGDSAMYLCASRTDREAFFGQGTRLTVV.

The CDR3 coding sequence is TGTGCCAGCAGCTCGACCGTCCCAGAGCAGTACTTC. This translates into CASSSTVPEQYF. The V call is TRBV12-3 or TRBV12-4, the J call TRBJ2-7; D not certain. Trimming pared 6 bases from V and 7 bases from J, leaving 13 bases between. The CDR3 is 12 residues long.

The CDR3 DNA reads TGCAGTGCTACCCCGACGGACCTTCGGGGCTACACCTTC. It specifies CSATPTDLRGYTF. The chain joins TRBV20-1 to TRBJ1-2, with unresolved D. The CDR3 loop spans 13 amino acids. Per the germline V gene, CDR1 is DFQATT and CDR2 is SNEGSKA (reference sequence). Trimming cost V 4 bases and J 8 bases, with 17 bases left between them.

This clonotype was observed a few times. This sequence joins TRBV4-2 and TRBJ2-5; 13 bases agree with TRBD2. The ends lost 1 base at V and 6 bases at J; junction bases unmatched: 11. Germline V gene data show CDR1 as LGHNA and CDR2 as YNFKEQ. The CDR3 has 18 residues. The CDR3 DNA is TGTGCCAGCAGCCAAGGAACTAGCGGGAGGGCCCAGGGTAAGACCCAGTACTTC. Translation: CASSQGTSGRAQGKTQYF.

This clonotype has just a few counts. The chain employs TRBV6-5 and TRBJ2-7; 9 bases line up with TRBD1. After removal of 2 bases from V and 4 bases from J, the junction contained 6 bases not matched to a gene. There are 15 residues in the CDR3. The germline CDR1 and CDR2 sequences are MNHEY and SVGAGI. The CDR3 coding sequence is TGTGCCAGCAGTTACGGGGACAGGGTAGGATACGAGCAGTACTTC. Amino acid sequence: CASSYGDRVGYEQYF.

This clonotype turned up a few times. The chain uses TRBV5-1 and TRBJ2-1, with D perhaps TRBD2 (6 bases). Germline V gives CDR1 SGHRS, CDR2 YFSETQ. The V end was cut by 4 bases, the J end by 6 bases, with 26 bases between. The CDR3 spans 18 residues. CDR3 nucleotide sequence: TGCGCCAGCAGCCCCCTTTGGATTAGCGGAATACAATTCAATGAGCAGTTCTTC. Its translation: CASSPLWISGIQFNEQFF.

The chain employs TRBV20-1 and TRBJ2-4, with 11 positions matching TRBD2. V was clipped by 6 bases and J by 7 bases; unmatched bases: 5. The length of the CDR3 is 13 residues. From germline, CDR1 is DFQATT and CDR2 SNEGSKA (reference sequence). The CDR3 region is CSARLAGSNIQYF. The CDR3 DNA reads TGCAGTGCCAGACTAGCGGGATCGAACATTCAGTACTTC.

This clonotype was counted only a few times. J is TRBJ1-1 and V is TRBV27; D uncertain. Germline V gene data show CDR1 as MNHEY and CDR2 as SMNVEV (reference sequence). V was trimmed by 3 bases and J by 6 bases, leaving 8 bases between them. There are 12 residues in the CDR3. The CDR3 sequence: CASSFYGAEAFF. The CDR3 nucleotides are TGTGCCAGCAGTTTTTACGGCGCTGAAGCTTTCTTT.

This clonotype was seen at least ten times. CDR3 bases: TGCAGCTTATGGAAAACAGGTCTCCAAGAGACCCAGTACTTC. This gives the protein CSLWKTGLQETQYF. The rearrangement uses TRBV29-1 and TRBJ2-5, with D possibly being TRBD1 (5 bases). The germline gives CDR1 SQVTM, CDR2 ANQGSEA. The V and J ends lost 8 bases and 1 base respectively, with 17 bases between them. There are 14 residues in the CDR3.

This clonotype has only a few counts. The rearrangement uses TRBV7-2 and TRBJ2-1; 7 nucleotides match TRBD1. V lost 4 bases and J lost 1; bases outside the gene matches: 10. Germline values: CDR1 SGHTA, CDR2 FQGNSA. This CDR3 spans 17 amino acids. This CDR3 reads CASSSGPGGVSYNEQFF. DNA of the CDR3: TGTGCCAGCAGCTCGGGGCCAGGGGGTGTATCCTACAATGAGCAGTTCTTC.

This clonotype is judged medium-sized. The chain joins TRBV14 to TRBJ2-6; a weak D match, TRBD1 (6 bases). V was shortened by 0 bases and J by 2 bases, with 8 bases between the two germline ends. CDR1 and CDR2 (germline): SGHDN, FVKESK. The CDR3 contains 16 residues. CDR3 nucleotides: TGTGCCAGCAGCCAAGATTGGGGGCCTGGGGCCAACGTCCTGACTTTC. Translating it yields CASSQDWGPGANVLTF.

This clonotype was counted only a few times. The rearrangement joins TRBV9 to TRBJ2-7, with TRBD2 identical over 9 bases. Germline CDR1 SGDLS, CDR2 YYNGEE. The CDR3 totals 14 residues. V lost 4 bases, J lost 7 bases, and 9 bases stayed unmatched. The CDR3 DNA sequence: TGTGCCAGCAGCCCTGGCGGGGGGGCGGGGGAGCAGTACTTC. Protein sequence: CASSPGGGAGEQYF.

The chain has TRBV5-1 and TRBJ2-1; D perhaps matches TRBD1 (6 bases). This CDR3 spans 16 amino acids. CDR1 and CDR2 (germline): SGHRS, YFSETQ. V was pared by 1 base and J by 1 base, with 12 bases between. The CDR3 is CASSLTGSRSYNEQFF. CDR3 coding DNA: TGCGCCAGCAGCTTGACAGGGTCCCGTTCCTACAATGAGCAGTTCTTC.

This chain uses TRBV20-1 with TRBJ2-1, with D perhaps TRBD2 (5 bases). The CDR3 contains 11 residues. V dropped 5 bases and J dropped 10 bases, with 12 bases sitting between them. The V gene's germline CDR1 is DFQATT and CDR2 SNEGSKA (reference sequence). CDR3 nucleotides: TGCAGTGCTGCCCTAAGGGAGGAGCAGTTCTTC. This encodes CSAALREEQFF.

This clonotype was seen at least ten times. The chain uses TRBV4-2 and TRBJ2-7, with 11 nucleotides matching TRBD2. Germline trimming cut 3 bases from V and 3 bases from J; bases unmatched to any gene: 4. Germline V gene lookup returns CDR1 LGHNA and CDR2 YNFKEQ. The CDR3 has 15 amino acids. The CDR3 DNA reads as TGTGCCAGCAGCCAGGGGACTAGCGGTAACTACGAGCAGTACTTC. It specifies CASSQGTSGNYEQYF.

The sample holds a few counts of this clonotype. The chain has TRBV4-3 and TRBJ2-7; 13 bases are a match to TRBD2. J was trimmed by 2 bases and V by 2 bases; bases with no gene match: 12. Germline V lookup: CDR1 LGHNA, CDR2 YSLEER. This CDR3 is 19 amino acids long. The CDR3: CASSQRLLGGLAGAYEQYF. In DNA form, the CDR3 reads TGCGCCAGCAGCCAAAGGCTCCTAGGCGGACTAGCGGGAGCCTACGAGCAGTACTTC.

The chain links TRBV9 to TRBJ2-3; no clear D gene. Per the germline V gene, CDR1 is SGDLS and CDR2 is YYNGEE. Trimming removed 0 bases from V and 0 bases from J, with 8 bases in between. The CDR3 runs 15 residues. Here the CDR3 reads CASSVGDSSTDTQYF. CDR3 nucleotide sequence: TGTGCCAGCAGCGTAGGGGATTCTAGCACAGATACGCAGTATTTT.

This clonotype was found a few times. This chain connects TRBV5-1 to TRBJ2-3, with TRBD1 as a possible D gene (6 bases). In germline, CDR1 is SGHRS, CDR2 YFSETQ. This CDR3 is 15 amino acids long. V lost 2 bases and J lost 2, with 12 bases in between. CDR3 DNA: TGCGCCAGCAGCTTACAGGGCCCCCTCACAGATACGCAGTATTTT. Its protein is CASSLQGPLTDTQYF.

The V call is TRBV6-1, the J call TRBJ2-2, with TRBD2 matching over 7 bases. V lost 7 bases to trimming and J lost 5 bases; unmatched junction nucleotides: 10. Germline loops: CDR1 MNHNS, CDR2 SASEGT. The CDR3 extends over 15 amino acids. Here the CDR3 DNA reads TGTGCCAGCATGAGCGGGGCCGCGGGGACCGGGGAGCTGTTTTTT. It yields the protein CASMSGAAGTGELFF.

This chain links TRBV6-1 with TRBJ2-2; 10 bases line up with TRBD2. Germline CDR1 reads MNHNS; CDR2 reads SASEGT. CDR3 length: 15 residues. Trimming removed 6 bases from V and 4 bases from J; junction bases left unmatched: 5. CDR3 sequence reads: CASRHSGGSTGELFF. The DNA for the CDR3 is TGTGCCAGCAGACATAGCGGGGGGTCCACCGGGGAGCTGTTTTTT.

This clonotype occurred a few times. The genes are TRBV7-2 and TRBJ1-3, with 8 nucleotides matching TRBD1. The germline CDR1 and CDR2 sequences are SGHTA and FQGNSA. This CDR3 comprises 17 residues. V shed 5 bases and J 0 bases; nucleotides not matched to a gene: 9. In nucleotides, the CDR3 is TGTGCCAGCAGCCGTAAGGGACAGGACCTCTCTGGAAACACCATATATTTT. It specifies CASSRKGQDLSGNTIYF.

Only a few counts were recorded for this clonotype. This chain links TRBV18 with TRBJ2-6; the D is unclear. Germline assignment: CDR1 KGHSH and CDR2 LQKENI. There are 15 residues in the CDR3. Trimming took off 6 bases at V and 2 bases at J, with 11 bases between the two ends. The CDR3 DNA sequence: TGTGCCAGCTCCCTAAAAGGCGCTGGGGCCAACGTCCTGACTTTC. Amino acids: CASSLKGAGANVLTF.

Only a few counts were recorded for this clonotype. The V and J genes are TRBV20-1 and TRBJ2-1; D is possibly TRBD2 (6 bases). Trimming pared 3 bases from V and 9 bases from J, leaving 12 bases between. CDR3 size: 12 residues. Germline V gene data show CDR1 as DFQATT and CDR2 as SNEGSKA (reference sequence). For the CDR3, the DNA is TGCAGTGCTAGCCTTACTAGCTTTGAGCAGTTCTTC. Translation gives CSASLTSFEQFF.

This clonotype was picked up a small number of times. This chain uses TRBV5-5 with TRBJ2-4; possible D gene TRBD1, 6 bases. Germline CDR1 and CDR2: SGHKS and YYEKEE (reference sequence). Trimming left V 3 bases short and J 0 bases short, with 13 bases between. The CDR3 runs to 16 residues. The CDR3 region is CASSSGTRLAKNIQYF. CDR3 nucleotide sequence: TGTGCCAGCAGCTCTGGGACACGGCTAGCCAAAAACATTCAGTACTTC.